This entry lists 18 T cell receptor beta chains sequenced from one sample in a study of T cells in localized non-small cell lung cancer. TCRdb keeps only in-frame clones here, not all; method: immunoSEQ multiplex PCR. The profile shows 130,000 or so clones, roughly 90% of them singletons. Sequencing used peripheral blood, obtained before any cancer treatment. The receptors here all came from a female donor aged 60 or older with stage I lung adenocarcinoma.

This chain links TRBV2 with TRBJ2-3, with D uncertain. The CDR3 contains 14 residues. V was cut by 1 base and J by 1 base, with 6 bases left in between. Germline CDR1 reads SNHLY; CDR2 reads FYNNEI. Here the CDR3 DNA reads TGTGCCAGCAGTGAAGATACGGGCACAGATACGCAGTATTTT. Its protein is CASSEDTGTDTQYF.

V is TRBV19 and J is TRBJ1-5, with TRBD1 matching over 10 bases. The CDR3 covers 14 residues. V was pared by 3 bases and J by 5 bases, with 1 base of the junction left unmatched. Germline CDR1 and CDR2: LNHDA and SQIVND (reference sequence). The CDR3 DNA reads TGTGCCAGTAGTATTGGGACAGGGGATCAGCCCCAGCATTTT. It encodes CASSIGTGDQPQHF.

The chain is built from TRBV5-1 and TRBJ2-3; the D gene is possibly TRBD2 (7 bases). The ends were cut back, 0 bases at V and 5 bases at J, with 13 bases in the middle. The CDR3 length is 15 residues. CDR1 SGHRS and CDR2 YFSETQ come from the germline V gene. The CDR3 region has the DNA TGCGCCAGCAGCTTGGGGGTCGGGGGGCGAGATACGCAGTATTTT. It encodes CASSLGVGGRDTQYF.

The V and J genes are TRBV28 and TRBJ2-3, with 7 bases that match TRBD1. The V and J ends lost 4 bases and 2 bases, in that order; junction bases with no gene match: 6. CDR1 is MDHEN, CDR2 SYDVKM, per germline. The CDR3 runs 15 residues. The CDR3 loop reads CASSSPTGTTDTQYF. CDR3 nucleotide sequence: TGTGCCAGCAGTTCGCCGACAGGGACCACAGATACGCAGTATTTT.

CDR3 nucleotides: TGTGCCAGTACCCCTCGGGGGGCAGAGACCCAGTACTTC. Encoded protein: CASTPRGAETQYF. The genes are TRBV19 and TRBJ2-5; D might be TRBD2 (7 bases). This CDR3 contains 13 residues. From germline, CDR1 is LNHDA and CDR2 SQIVND (reference sequence). V was clipped by 7 bases and J by 4 bases, with 13 bases between them.

The chain uses TRBV19 and TRBJ2-1; D is ambiguous. Germline CDR1 is LNHDA and CDR2 is SQIVND (reference sequence). V was shortened by 5 bases and J by 8 bases, with 10 bases between the two germline ends. The CDR3 runs 12 residues. The CDR3 protein is CASSLATDEQFF. The CDR3 region has the DNA TGTGCCAGTAGTCTGGCAACCGATGAGCAGTTCTTC.

The chain joins TRBV19 to TRBJ1-5; possible D gene TRBD1, 5 bases. Germline V lookup: CDR1 LNHDA, CDR2 SQIVND (reference sequence). The length of the CDR3 is 16 residues. V was cut by 3 bases and J by 4 bases, with 16 bases left in between. For the CDR3, the DNA is TGTGCCAGTAGTATCGAGGGGCCTTGGCCTAATCAGCCCCAGCATTTT. This encodes CASSIEGPWPNQPQHF.

The chain uses TRBV5-4 and TRBJ2-7; 7 bases match TRBD2. V lost 10 bases and J lost 5; bases outside the gene matches: 9. The germline gives CDR1 SGHNT, CDR2 YYREEE (reference sequence). CDR3 length: 12 residues. DNA of the CDR3: TGTGCCTTAGGGCGGGAGAGTAACGAGCAGTACTTC. Translated: CALGRESNEQYF.

The V gene is TRBV18, the J gene TRBJ1-5; the D gene is possibly TRBD1 (5 bases). Deletions cut 9 bases from V and 2 bases from J, with 11 bases between. This CDR3 comprises 13 residues. Looked up from germline, CDR1 is KGHSH and CDR2 is LQKENI. CDR3: CASHGGGNQPQHF. For the CDR3, the DNA is TGTGCCAGTCACGGGGGGGGCAATCAGCCCCAGCATTTT.

V gene TRBV5-8 combines with J gene TRBJ1-2; D unresolved. V lost 0 bases and J lost 6, with 6 bases in between. This CDR3 is built from 12 residues. Looked up from germline, CDR1 is SGHTS and CDR2 is YDEGEE. For the CDR3, the DNA is TGTGCCAGCAGCTTGGAGGGTCATGGCTACACCTTC. This codes for CASSLEGHGYTF.

This chain uses TRBV7-9 with TRBJ1-5, with a possible D match to TRBD1 (5 bases). V lost 3 bases and J 6 bases, leaving 12 bases between the germline ends. The germline gives CDR1 SEHNR, CDR2 FQNEAQ (reference sequence). The length of the CDR3 is 14 residues. Here the CDR3 reads CASSFGAAGQPQHF. CDR3 nucleotide sequence: TGTGCCAGCAGCTTTGGGGCAGCAGGTCAGCCCCAGCATTTT.

The rearrangement joins TRBV19 to TRBJ2-6; TRBD2 is a possible D gene (5 bases). CDR3 length: 18 amino acids. V was shortened by 4 bases and J by 0 bases, with 16 bases between the two germline ends. Germline V CDR1 and CDR2: LNHDA, SQIVND (reference sequence). As DNA, the CDR3 is TGTGCCAGTAGTACCCCGGGATTCACGAGCTCTGGGGCCAACGTCCTGACTTTC. As protein: CASSTPGFTSSGANVLTF.

This chain connects TRBV5-1 to TRBJ2-1; TRBD2 agrees at 13 bases. The CDR3 length is 17 residues. V was pared by 4 bases and J by 4 bases, with 8 bases of the junction left unmatched. The germline V gene encodes CDR1 SGHRS and CDR2 YFSETQ. CDR3 DNA: TGCGCCAGCAGCGCCACGGGACTAGCGGGACCTTACAATGAGCAGTTCTTC. This translates into CASSATGLAGPYNEQFF. Based on the CDR3 plus reference TRBV5-1 and TRBJ2-1, the full variable domain is KAGVTQTPRYLIKTRGQQVTLSCSPISGHRSVSWYQQTPGQGLQFLFEYFSETQRNKGNFPGRFSGRQFSNSRSEMNVSTLELGDSALYLCASSATGLAGPYNEQFFGPGTRLTVL.

This clone came up once. The chain uses TRBV7-8 and TRBJ2-1; D not certain. Germline V gene sequence: CDR1 SGHVS, CDR2 FQNEAQ. Trimming took off 4 bases at V and 9 bases at J, with 10 bases between the two ends. CDR3 length equals 12 residues. The CDR3 reads CASSSSDPEQFF. For the CDR3, the DNA is TGTGCCAGCAGCTCCAGTGACCCTGAGCAGTTCTTC.

The chain carries TRBV5-4 and TRBJ2-3; D not certain. CDR3 length: 14 residues. Germline CDR1 and CDR2: SGHNT and YYREEE (reference sequence). Trimming left V 2 bases short and J 3 bases short, with 10 bases between. The CDR3 sequence is CASSLASKTDTQYF. CDR3 bases: TGTGCCAGCAGCTTAGCTAGTAAGACAGATACGCAGTATTTT.

The chain employs TRBV19 and TRBJ1-3, with no clear D. Germline CDR1 LNHDA, CDR2 SQIVND (reference sequence). The CDR3 runs to 16 residues. V shed 0 bases and J shed 8 bases, with 17 bases lying between them. The CDR3 protein is CASSIDGPLVTDTIYF. The DNA of the CDR3 is TGTGCCAGTAGTATAGACGGACCCTTGGTAACGGACACCATATATTTT.

The V and J genes are TRBV5-6 and TRBJ2-7; 9 positions match TRBD1. The trim removed 2 bases at V and 7 bases at J, leaving 13 bases unmatched. The germline gives CDR1 SGHDT, CDR2 YYEEEE. The CDR3 runs 16 residues. The CDR3 nucleotides read TGTGCCAGCAGCTTACTAACATTCGGGACAGGGCCGGAGCAGTACTTC. The encoded protein is CASSLLTFGTGPEQYF.

The rearrangement links TRBV27 to TRBJ2-7, with 9 bases fitting TRBD2. The CDR3 spans 15 residues. Germline CDR1 MNHEY, CDR2 SMNVEV (reference sequence). The V segment lost 5 bases and the J segment 3 bases; nucleotides outside the gene matches: 8. Here the CDR3 DNA reads TGTGCCAGCAGTCGAGCCGGGACTAGCCTCTACGAGCAGTACTTC. This sequence encodes CASSRAGTSLYEQYF.